Below are 13 T cell receptor beta chains sequenced from a single sample in a study of cytomegalovirus exposure and HLA in healthy donors. The study ran its PCR with 60 Vbeta and 13 Jbeta primers. Sequenced by immunoSEQ multiplex PCR; TCRdb stores in-frame clones only, minus some. The data show around 100,000 clones, approximately 70% seen once. Material for sequencing was PBMCs. Receptors originate from a woman aged 30 to 39 in good health and CMV-seronegative.

The chain has TRBV5-1 and TRBJ1-1; D remains unclear. The CDR3 consists of 14 residues. The V gene lost 0 bases and the J gene lost 6 bases, with 12 bases spanning the gap. Germline-derived CDR1 and CDR2 are SGHRS and YFSETQ. The CDR3 DNA is TGCGCCAGCAGCTTGGGCCAGTATCTTTCTGAAGCTTTCTTT. This encodes CASSLGQYLSEAFF. Using reference TRBV5-1 and TRBJ1-1 for the parts outside the CDR3, the full variable domain is KAGVTQTPRYLIKTRGQQVTLSCSPISGHRSVSWYQQTPGQGLQFLFEYFSETQRNKGNFPGRFSGRQFSNSRSEMNVSTLELGDSALYLCASSLGQYLSEAFFGQGTRLTVV.

This clone has more than one count but fewer than ten. A read error may produce the germline difference seen at one junction end. The chain employs TRBV7-9 and TRBJ2-1; D is unclear. CDR1 and CDR2 (germline): SEHNR, FQNEAQ (reference sequence). The CDR3 has 12 amino acids. CDR3: CSSSSRYNEQFF. The DNA of the CDR3 is TGTTCCAGCAGCTCCAGATACAATGAGCAGTTCTTC.

The chain recombines TRBV19 with TRBJ1-5; D gene ambiguous. This CDR3 is 15 amino acids long. Trimming cost V 3 bases and J 3 bases, with 12 bases left between them. Germline CDR1 reads LNHDA; CDR2 reads SQIVND (reference sequence). DNA of the CDR3: TGTGCCAGTAGTATCGGAGGGTTGGACAATCAGCCCCAGCATTTT. It is translated as CASSIGGLDNQPQHF.

The chain is built from TRBV4-3 and TRBJ1-2; D not certain. The CDR3 consists of 17 residues. Trimming removed 0 bases from V and 1 base from J, with 15 bases in between. Per the germline V gene, CDR1 is LGHNA and CDR2 is YSLEER. The CDR3 sequence: CASSQDEAAFLNYGYTF. The CDR3 DNA is TGCGCCAGCAGCCAAGACGAGGCGGCCTTCCTTAACTATGGCTACACCTTC.

The CDR3 region has the DNA TGTGCCAGCAGCCATAAGGGACAGGGATTTGAAAAACTGTTTTTT. As protein: CASSHKGQGFEKLFF. This chain connects TRBV5-6 to TRBJ1-4, with 9 positions matching TRBD1. CDR3 length: 15 amino acids. The V segment lost 4 bases and the J segment 7 bases; nucleotides outside the gene matches: 8. Germline assignment: CDR1 SGHDT and CDR2 YYEEEE.

V is TRBV5-1 and J is TRBJ2-5; D is undetermined. Per the germline V gene, CDR1 is SGHRS and CDR2 is YFSETQ. This CDR3 has 14 amino acids. V was trimmed by 3 bases and J by 1 base, leaving 10 bases between them. The chain's CDR3 is CASSSGLAQETQYF. The CDR3, as DNA: TGCGCCAGCAGCTCTGGTTTGGCCCAAGAGACCCAGTACTTC. The full variable domain, in which reference TRBV5-1 and TRBJ2-5 provide the parts outside the CDR3, is KAGVTQTPRYLIKTRGQQVTLSCSPISGHRSVSWYQQTPGQGLQFLFEYFSETQRNKGNFPGRFSGRQFSNSRSEMNVSTLELGDSALYLCASSSGLAQETQYFGPGTRLLVL.

This chain uses TRBV5-1 with TRBJ1-4; no definite D call. Trimming took off 0 bases at V and 6 bases at J, with 9 bases between the two ends. CDR1 is SGHRS and CDR2 is YFSETQ in the germline V gene. This CDR3 has 14 residues. The CDR3 protein is CASSLDSGYEKLFF. As DNA, the CDR3 is TGCGCCAGCAGCTTGGATTCAGGATATGAAAAACTGTTTTTT.

This rearrangement joins TRBV7-8 to TRBJ1-6; 7 bases line up with TRBD1. The CDR3 spans 13 residues. After removal of 1 base from V and 14 bases from J, the junction contained 5 bases not matched to a gene. The germline V gene encodes CDR1 SGHVS and CDR2 FQNEAQ. The CDR3 sequence: CASSLDRGRTLHF. DNA for the CDR3: TGTGCCAGCAGCTTAGATAGGGGGCGCACCCTCCACTTT.

This clone was counted a few times. The rearrangement links TRBV5-6 to TRBJ1-6, with D unresolved. The V end lost 3 bases, the J end lost 0 bases, and 10 bases lay between the germline ends. The CDR3 runs to 16 residues. From germline, CDR1 is SGHDT and CDR2 YYEEEE. The CDR3 protein is CASSSEGNSYNSPLHF. CDR3 nucleotides: TGTGCCAGCAGCTCGGAGGGAAACTCCTATAATTCACCCCTCCACTTT.

The chain recombines TRBV5-4 with TRBJ2-5; D is perhaps TRBD2 (6 bases). CDR1 is SGHNT, CDR2 YYREEE, per germline (reference sequence). V was cut by 5 bases and J by 4 bases, with 24 bases left in between. This CDR3 comprises 17 residues. The CDR3 DNA is TGTGCCAGCAGTCCCAGCGCGGTGACTAGACGGCCAGAGACCCAGTACTTC. Translation gives CASSPSAVTRRPETQYF.

The chain carries TRBV7-2 and TRBJ1-1; no clear D gene. V was cut by 1 base and J by 3 bases, with 9 bases left in between. This CDR3 spans 14 amino acids. Germline lookup yields CDR1 SGHTA and CDR2 FQGNSA. In DNA form, the CDR3 reads TGTGCCAGCAGCTTAGTAACAGCTTACACTGAAGCTTTCTTT. Protein sequence: CASSLVTAYTEAFF.

This chain connects TRBV5-6 to TRBJ2-5; tentatively, D is TRBD1 (5 bases). The CDR3 length is 14 residues. CDR1 is SGHDT and CDR2 is YYEEEE in the germline V gene. The ends were cut back, 3 bases at V and 5 bases at J, with 14 bases in the middle. The CDR3 DNA is TGTGCCAGCAGCTGGGGCACCCATGGTGAGACCCAGTACTTC. As protein: CASSWGTHGETQYF.

The chain has TRBV25-1 and TRBJ1-4; no reliable D call. Per the germline V gene, CDR1 is MGHDK and CDR2 is SYGVNS. CDR3 length equals 16 residues. V was clipped by 3 bases and J by 10 bases, with 21 bases between them. As DNA, the CDR3 is TGTGCCAGCAGTGATTCGGCGGCCGCGCTTTTTGGAAAACTGTTTTTT. Protein product: CASSDSAAALFGKLFF.